This TCR beta chain comes out of a study of read filtering for tumor transcriptome and immune sequencing. Study-level background: Among patients, 17 to 20 were male and around 13 female, aged about 45 to 85 (mean around 66). Per sample, TCR-region reads ranged about 4.05 to 11 million by IR-seq, roughly 75 to 1273 by RNA-seq.

The CDR3 is 15 amino acids. Trimming at V came to 5 bases and at J to 7 bases, leaving 12 bases not matched to a gene. Germline V gives CDR1 SGDLS, CDR2 YYNGEE. Study findings and constraints: About four fifths of IR-seq clonotypes had one read, totaling around 4% of reads; RNA-seq: about 69% and 49%.

Molecular barcoded adaptors covering alpha/delta and beta/gamma chains were used on 400 ng RNA. TCRdb used MiXCR to reprocess the reads, holding one entry per CDR3 protein. The sample gives around 65,000 distinct CDR3 sequences, about 21% of which show up once; around 15% is in the top ten. At least ten counts were recorded for this clonotype. Its antigen remains unidentified. Sequencing was carried out using a population of CD138-negative cells sorted from bone marrow. The sequence came from a donor older than 35 with multiple myeloma. The chain combines TRBV9 with TRBJ1-1; 9 bases match TRBD1. The CDR3 region is CASRDLGQGYDEAFF. DNA of the CDR3: TGTGCCAGCAGGGACCTGGGACAGGGTTACGATGAAGCTTTCTTT. The full variable domain, its missing parts supplied by reference TRBV9 and TRBJ1-1, is DSGVTQTPKHLITATGQRVTLRCSPRSGDLSVYWYQQSLDQGLQFLIQYYNGEERAKGNILERFSAQQFPDLHSELNLSSLELGDSALYFCASRDLGQGYDEAFFGQGTRLTVV.